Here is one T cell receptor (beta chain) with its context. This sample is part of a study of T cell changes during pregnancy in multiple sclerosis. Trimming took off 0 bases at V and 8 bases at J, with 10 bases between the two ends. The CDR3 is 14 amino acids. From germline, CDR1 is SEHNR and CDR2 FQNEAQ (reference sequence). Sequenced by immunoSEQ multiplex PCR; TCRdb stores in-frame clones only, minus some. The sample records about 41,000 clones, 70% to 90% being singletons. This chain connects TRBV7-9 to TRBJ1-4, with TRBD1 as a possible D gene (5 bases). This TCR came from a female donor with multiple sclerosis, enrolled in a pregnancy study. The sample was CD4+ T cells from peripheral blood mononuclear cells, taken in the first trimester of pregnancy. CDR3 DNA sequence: TGTGCCAGCAGCTTAGCCCGGGGGATAGAAAAACTGTTTTTT. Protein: CASSLARGIEKLFF.